The 9 T cell receptor beta chains below come from one sample, sequenced in a study of blood T cell repertoires in COVID-19. TCRdb keeps only in-frame clones here, not all; method: immunoSEQ multiplex PCR. The sample has roughly 70,000 clones, approximately 91% seen once. Sequences were obtained from peripheral blood. These receptors were collected from a man in his forties or fifties with COVID-19, enrolled during active disease.

This rearrangement joins TRBV5-6 to TRBJ1-1; tentatively, D is TRBD1 (6 bases). Trimming took off 4 bases at V and 1 base at J, with 14 bases between the two ends. The CDR3 consists of 15 residues. The germline gives CDR1 SGHDT, CDR2 YYEEEE. The CDR3 DNA reads as TGTGCCAGCAGCCTTCGCATACAGGGGAACACTGAAGCTTTCTTT. It translates to CASSLRIQGNTEAFF.

V and J are TRBV3-1 (or the pseudogene TRBV3-2) and TRBJ2-1; no clear D gene. Trimming stripped 6 bases from V and 12 bases from J, with 15 bases between. The length of the CDR3 is 12 residues. The V gene's germline CDR1 is LGHDT and CDR2 YNNKEL (reference sequence). The CDR3 DNA sequence: TGTGCCAGCAGTTATGACGATACGGGGCAGTTCTTC. It translates to CASSYDDTGQFF.

This chain uses TRBV21-1 with TRBJ1-2; no DNA check was done on the table's D call, TRBD1. TRBV21-1 has pseudogene status. The CDR3 runs to 11 residues. In DNA form, the CDR3 reads TGTGCCAGGACAGGGGAAGAAAGCTACACCTTC. Its translation: CARTGEESYTF.

The chain combines TRBV5-1 with TRBJ1-2; 8 bases fit TRBD1. Germline V CDR1 and CDR2: SGHRS, YFSETQ. CDR3 length: 17 amino acids. The J segment lost 4 bases and the V segment lost 0 bases, leaving 11 bases of the junction unmatched. CDR3 amino acids: CASSLGGQGLGGYGYTF. In nucleotides, the CDR3 is TGCGCCAGCAGCTTGGGAGGACAGGGATTGGGGGGCTATGGCTACACCTTC. Supplemented by reference TRBV5-1 and TRBJ1-2, the full variable domain reads KAGVTQTPRYLIKTRGQQVTLSCSPISGHRSVSWYQQTPGQGLQFLFEYFSETQRNKGNFPGRFSGRQFSNSRSEMNVSTLELGDSALYLCASSLGGQGLGGYGYTFGSGTRLTVV.

The chain couples TRBV9 to TRBJ1-3, with a weak D call TRBD1 (6 bases). This CDR3 is 16 amino acids long. CDR1 is SGDLS, CDR2 YYNGEE, per germline. The V and J ends lost 3 bases and 0 bases respectively, with 13 bases between them. As DNA, the CDR3 is TGTGCCAGCAGCGCTACCGGGACACCCTCTGGAAACACCATATATTTT. Its translation: CASSATGTPSGNTIYF.

The chain couples TRBV19 to TRBJ2-1; the D gene is possibly TRBD2 (6 bases). The CDR3 loop spans 14 amino acids. From germline, CDR1 is LNHDA and CDR2 SQIVND (reference sequence). V dropped 1 base and J dropped 7 bases, with 11 bases sitting between them. This chain's CDR3 is CASSIAGRGNEQFF. CDR3 in DNA: TGTGCCAGTAGTATAGCCGGGAGAGGGAATGAGCAGTTCTTC.

V usage is TRBV20-1 and J usage is TRBJ1-3; no clear D. This CDR3 spans 14 amino acids. The germline V gene has CDR1 DFQATT and CDR2 SNEGSKA (reference sequence). The ends were cut back, 3 bases at V and 1 base at J, with 10 bases in the middle. The CDR3 loop is CSASYPGSGNTIYF. In DNA, the CDR3 is TGCAGTGCTAGTTATCCGGGATCTGGAAACACCATATATTTT.

This rearrangement joins TRBV7-9 to TRBJ2-1; D is possibly TRBD2 (6 bases). Per germline, CDR1 SEHNR and CDR2 FQNEAQ (reference sequence). Between the trimmed V and J ends, which lost 4 bases and 0 bases, there was a span of 13 bases. This CDR3 comprises 16 residues. The CDR3 DNA follows: TGTGCCAGCAGCTCTGGGGGGTGGGGCTCCTACAATGAGCAGTTCTTC. Residues: CASSSGGWGSYNEQFF.

The V gene is TRBV4-2, the J gene TRBJ1-2, with TRBD1 as a possible D gene (5 bases). The germline V and J ends were trimmed by 8 bases and 6 bases, with 16 bases remaining between them. The CDR3 has 13 residues. CDR1 is LGHNA, CDR2 YNFKEQ, per germline. The CDR3, as DNA: TGTGCCAGCCGGGTTGGACACGCCGATGGCTACACCTTC. Encoded protein: CASRVGHADGYTF.